The source of this T cell receptor (beta chain) is a study of blood T cell repertoires in COVID-19. In the study overall: COVID-19 samples, acute and convalescent, were from the United States, Italy and Spain. Sources were T cells, B-cell-depleted T cells, or PBMCs; the material itself was cDNA or gDNA.

Authors' data handling: Estimated nucleated cell counts came from reference gene primer amplification. Using immunoSEQ multiplex PCR, the repertoire was profiled, and TCRdb retains in-frame clones only, with some absent. For V, J and clone size, that table is used; D and trimming come from the DNA. The data hold about 200,000 clones, with roughly four fifths observed a single time. Between the trimmed V and J ends, which lost 3 bases and 1 base, there was a span of 11 bases. Germline lookup yields CDR1 MNHEY and CDR2 SMNVEV (reference sequence). The CDR3 is 15 amino acids. The TCR sequence derives from a man aged 45-60 years who had recovered from COVID-19. The chain carries TRBV27 and TRBJ2-3; maybe TRBD2 (5 bases). Input material: peripheral blood. DNA for the CDR3: TGTGCCAGCAGTTTTGACGGGAAACGCACAGATACGCAGTATTTT. Translated, it gives CASSFDGKRTDTQYF.